The text below deals with one TCR beta chain. Its antigen specificity is not known. Base qualities were left out, and no much larger clone turns up one base away. Other DNA sequences in this specimen translate into the identical CDR3. CDR1 and CDR2 (MDHEN, SYDVKM) derive from the germline V gene. The CDR3 sequence holds 12 residues, the cysteine and phenylalanine included. The retained sequence is limited to the CDR3, 36 bases, with the frame set at the first base. Trimming at the junction amounts to 3 bases on V and 4 bases on J, and the germline ends lie 7 bases apart. The sample comes from a study of blood T cell repertoires in COVID-19 (dated by TCRdb to about 2020). Regarding the complete study: Samples from collaborators originated in the United States, Italy and Spain and spanned both the acute and convalescent phases of COVID-19. The material from the prospective study consisted of cDNA or gDNA derived from T cells, B-cell-depleted T cells, or PBMCs. Deeply sampled blood TCRbeta repertoires from subjects exposed to, actively infected with, or recovered from COVID-19 were included in the dataset. The repertoires were released in a freely available public database meant as a resource for research on the immune response to SARS-CoV-2. The samples were drawn from the first 160 participants of the ongoing ImmuneRACE study and from under 1,500 subjects provided by 6 global collaborators. Sample metadata almost always included a de-identified subject ID, COVID-19 status, age in years and sex. Where HLA class I and class II types were available, the types were taken from metadata supplied by the sample provider, not from assay-based typing. General study outcomes and caveats: How much clinical and demographic metadata was included differed by source and by participant, and the metadata was provided uncurated.

The immunoSEQ Assay, a bias-controlled multiplex PCR, was used to amplify TCRbeta CDR3 regions from genomic DNA. On the study's bioinformatics: Nucleated cell counts per sample were estimated from amplification of reference gene primers within the assay. Sequence reads were collapsed and filtered to measure the absolute abundance of every unique TCRbeta CDR3 rearrangement. For each sample, productive Simpson clonality was calculated as the square root of Simpson's diversity index across productive rearrangements. TCRdb took over this immuneACCESS table, retaining in-frame rearrangements with V and J assigned. Such tables are incomplete; in checked studies, under half of the missing clones stem from an unresolved V gene, and the remainder is unexplained. V and J calls and clone size come straight from that table; D and trimming were deduced from the DNA. The sample contains 150,000 to 200,000 clones, roughly nine tenths of them found a single time. The ten largest clonotypes hold 18% of the sample.

The collaborating institutions used their own protocols to collect whole blood in K2EDTA tubes. Collaborator samples were shipped for TCRbeta analysis as frozen whole blood, isolated PBMCs, or DNA extracted from either sample type. The rearranged chain carries TRBV28 and TRBJ2-7; the D segment could be TRBD1, given 6 matching bases. Sequenced input: peripheral blood. The clonotype was recovered from a man between 60 and 75 years old with active or convalescent COVID-19. The DNA sequence reads TGTGCCAGCAGTTTGCAGGGGTACGAGCAGTACTTC. The resulting protein is CASSLQGYEQYF.